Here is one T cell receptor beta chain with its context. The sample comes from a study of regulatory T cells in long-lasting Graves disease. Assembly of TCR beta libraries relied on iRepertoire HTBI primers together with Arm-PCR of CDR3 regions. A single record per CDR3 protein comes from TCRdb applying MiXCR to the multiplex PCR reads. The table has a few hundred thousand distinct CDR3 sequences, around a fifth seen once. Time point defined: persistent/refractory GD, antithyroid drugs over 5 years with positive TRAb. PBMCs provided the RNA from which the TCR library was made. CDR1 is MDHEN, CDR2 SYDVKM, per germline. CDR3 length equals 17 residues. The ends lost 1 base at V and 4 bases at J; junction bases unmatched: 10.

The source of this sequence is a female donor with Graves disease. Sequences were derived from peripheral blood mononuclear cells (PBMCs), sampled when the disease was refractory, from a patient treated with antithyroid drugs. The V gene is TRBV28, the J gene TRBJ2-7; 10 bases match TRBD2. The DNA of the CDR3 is TGTGCCAGCAGTTTATTAGCTAGCGGGAGATATCGGTACGAGCAGTACTTC. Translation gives CASSLLASGRYRYEQYF.